A single sample is the source of the 8 T cell receptor beta chains below, sequenced in a study of cytotoxic CD8 clonotypes in ibrutinib-treated CLL. Data came from immunoSEQ multiplex PCR; TCRdb stores just in-frame clones and leaves some out. The sample records fewer than 400,000 clones, approximately 67% being singletons. The sequencing here drew on PBMCs, taken after 36 months of ibrutinib treatment. These receptors were taken from a human donor with chronic lymphocytic leukemia.

In this sample, this clone turned up a few times. The rearrangement links TRBV18 to TRBJ2-5; the D is unclear. V was cut by 1 base and J by 0 bases, with 9 bases left in between. The germline CDR1 and CDR2 sequences are KGHSH and LQKENI. This CDR3 contains 15 residues. The CDR3 DNA reads TGTGCCAGCTCACCACAGAATTGGGACCAAGAGACCCAGTACTTC. Translating gives CASSPQNWDQETQYF.

CDR3 bases: TGCAGCCCTCGGACTAGGGGGACCGGGGAGCTGTTTTTT. Protein product: CSPRTRGTGELFF. The V call is TRBV29-1, the J call TRBJ2-2, with a weak D call TRBD2 (7 bases). CDR3 length: 13 residues. The V end lost 8 bases, the J end lost 5 bases, and 15 bases lay between the germline ends. Germline V lookup: CDR1 SQVTM, CDR2 ANQGSEA.

This clone came up a few times. DNA for the CDR3: TGTGCCTGGAGTCGACAGCTTCTGGAGACCCAGTACTTC. It translates to CAWSRQLLETQYF. The V call is TRBV30, the J call TRBJ2-5; D is possibly TRBD1 (5 bases). Trimming cost V 2 bases and J 5 bases, with 12 bases left between them. Germline loops: CDR1 GTSNPN, CDR2 SVGIG (reference sequence). The CDR3 has 13 amino acids.

This clone was seen more than once but under ten times. The CDR3: CASSQVGSREQYF. DNA for the CDR3: TGCGCCAGCAGCCAAGTGGGGTCCAGGGAGCAGTACTTC. The gene calls are TRBV4-1 and TRBJ2-7; no firm D call. CDR3 size: 13 residues. V lost 1 base to trimming and J lost 7 bases, with 11 bases between them. In germline, CDR1 is MGHRA, CDR2 YSYEKL.

V gene TRBV7-2 combines with J gene TRBJ2-1; D may be TRBD2 (5 bases). The CDR3 loop spans 15 amino acids. Trimming cost V 0 bases and J 6 bases, with 12 bases left between them. Germline V gene lookup returns CDR1 SGHTA and CDR2 FQGNSA. In DNA, the CDR3 is TGTGCCAGCAGCTTAGCCTCGGGGAGCACCAATGAGCAGTTCTTC. Translating it yields CASSLASGSTNEQFF.

V and J are TRBV19 and TRBJ2-7, with 12 nucleotides matching TRBD1. Germline CDR1 LNHDA, CDR2 SQIVND (reference sequence). V dropped 3 bases and J dropped 5; count of bases not matched to a gene: 8. The CDR3 is 16 amino acids. The CDR3 here is CASSMVSGTGGHEQYF. CDR3 in DNA: TGTGCCAGTAGTATGGTTTCCGGGACAGGGGGCCACGAGCAGTACTTC.

The rearrangement uses TRBV9 and TRBJ2-3; 10 positions agree with TRBD2. Unmatched junction bases numbered 2, after V lost 0 bases and J lost 1 base. CDR3 size: 16 residues. Germline loops: CDR1 SGDLS, CDR2 YYNGEE. The CDR3 coding sequence is TGTGCCAGCAGCGTAGCCCTAGCGGGAGGCACAGATACGCAGTATTTT. This encodes CASSVALAGGTDTQYF. Full variable domain (missing parts from reference TRBV9 and TRBJ2-3): DSGVTQTPKHLITATGQRVTLRCSPRSGDLSVYWYQQSLDQGLQFLIQYYNGEERAKGNILERFSAQQFPDLHSELNLSSLELGDSALYFCASSVALAGGTDTQYFGPGTRLTVL.

The chain uses TRBV7-9 and TRBJ2-7, with D possibly called TRBD1 or TRBD2 (5 bases each). The CDR3 runs to 14 residues. V dropped 1 base and J dropped 2 bases, with 9 bases sitting between them. Germline values: CDR1 SEHNR, CDR2 FQNEAQ (reference sequence). CDR3: CASSLVTGPYEQYF. In DNA, the CDR3 is TGTGCCAGCAGCTTAGTTACGGGACCCTACGAGCAGTACTTC.